This T cell receptor (beta chain) originates from a study of cytomegalovirus exposure and HLA in healthy donors. The wider study: The roughly 130 validation repertoires were reported in a later analysis to have been generated on the same platform as the approximately 700 first-cohort repertoires.

In germline, CDR1 is SGHRS, CDR2 YFSETQ. V dropped 1 base and J dropped 4; count of bases not matched to a gene: 11. The CDR3 contains 18 residues. A word on this clone: Its antigen is undetermined.

The repertoire was sequenced with immunoSEQ multiplex PCR; TCRdb's copy has only in-frame clones and lacks some. The data show under 400,000 clones, with approximately 86% seen just once and approximately 0.95% held by the top ten. Findings of the study overall: The study found most TCR sequences rare, yet found some public TCRs in many donors. Cytomegalovirus-associated TCR beta chains were listed, numbering approximately 150. In the 120 or so validation repertoires, just under 95% of cluster scores exceeded 0, per a later analysis.

The chain carries TRBV5-1 and TRBJ2-2; 9 bases fit TRBD1. This receptor was identified in a man aged 30 to 45 in good health and CMV-seronegative. Source material: PBMCs. This CDR3 reads CASSLSWTGEKGTGELFF. The CDR3 nucleotides are TGCGCCAGCAGCTTGTCATGGACAGGGGAGAAGGGCACCGGGGAGCTGTTTTTT.